The T cell receptor beta chain under discussion was sequenced for a study of control samples from healthy donors and cancer patients. Data came from immunoSEQ multiplex PCR; TCRdb stores just in-frame clones and leaves some out. The sample contains roughly 140,000 clones, around 90% of which appear only once. The sample consisted of blood. This clonotype was sampled from a young man in good health.

The CDR3 loop is CASSVEGIDTGELFF. The CDR3 DNA reads as TGTGCCAGCAGCGTAGAGGGGATAGACACCGGGGAGCTGTTTTTT. The chain has TRBV9 and TRBJ2-2; possibly TRBD1 for D (5 bases). Germline CDR1 is SGDLS and CDR2 is YYNGEE. V was cut by 0 bases and J by 3 bases, with 9 bases left in between. The CDR3 totals 15 residues.